Shown below are 26 T cell receptor beta chains from a single sample sequenced in a study of OX40 agonist ivuxolimab in advanced cancers. TCRdb keeps only in-frame clones here, not all; method: immunoSEQ multiplex PCR. The sample holds 20,000 to 25,000 clones, 75% to 95% seen once. The sequencing used CD4+ or CD8+ T cells sorted from blood, collected in a trial of the OX40 agonist ivuxolimab. These receptors originate from an adult with an advanced solid tumor such as melanoma, head and neck, liver or kidney cancer.

The chain recombines TRBV4-1 with TRBJ2-3; possible D gene TRBD2, 5 bases. The germline CDR1 and CDR2 sequences are MGHRA and YSYEKL. The CDR3 extends over 15 amino acids. Trimming left V 3 bases short and J 0 bases short, with 10 bases between. The CDR3 region is CASSHLRGSTDTQYF. The DNA of the CDR3 is TGCGCCAGCAGCCATCTCCGGGGTAGCACAGATACGCAGTATTTT.

The CDR3 reads CAISDGTGNTGELFF. DNA of the CDR3: TGTGCCATCAGTGACGGTACAGGTAACACCGGGGAGCTGTTTTTT. The chain uses TRBV10-3 and TRBJ2-2, with D maybe TRBD1 (5 bases). V was trimmed by 3 bases and J by 2 bases, leaving 10 bases between them. The germline V gene has CDR1 ENHRY and CDR2 SYGVKD. CDR3 length: 15 amino acids.

The chain recombines TRBV6-5 with TRBJ2-3, with D uncertain. The CDR3 spans 14 residues. Trimming left V 2 bases short and J 2 bases short, with 8 bases between. Germline CDR1 reads MNHEY; CDR2 reads SVGAGI. This chain's CDR3 is CASSYVRNTDTQYF. The CDR3 DNA reads TGTGCCAGCAGTTACGTTAGAAACACAGATACGCAGTATTTT.

The chain is built from TRBV7-6 and TRBJ2-7; 9 nucleotides agree with TRBD2. J gave up 0 bases and V 3 bases, and 3 bases lay outside the gene matches. The germline V gene encodes CDR1 SGHVS and CDR2 FNYEAQ. This CDR3 has 15 residues. The CDR3 loop is CASSFSGGSSYEQYF. CDR3 in DNA: TGTGCCAGCAGCTTTAGCGGGGGCTCCTCCTACGAGCAGTACTTC.

The rearrangement links TRBV6-1 to TRBJ1-2; D remains unclear. The V gene's germline CDR1 is MNHNS and CDR2 SASEGT. There are 11 residues in the CDR3. V lost 8 bases to trimming and J lost 6 bases, with 10 bases between them. The DNA of the CDR3 is TGTGCCAGCCGGGCCTTCAATGGCTACACCTTC. The encoded protein is CASRAFNGYTF.

This CDR3 reads CSVGAANTGELFF. CDR3 in DNA: TGCAGCGTTGGGGCTGCGAACACCGGGGAGCTGTTTTTT. The J gene is TRBJ2-2, the V gene TRBV29-1; D is unresolved. V was cut by 4 bases and J by 0 bases, with 6 bases left in between. Germline CDR1 reads SQVTM; CDR2 reads ANQGSEA. This CDR3 comprises 13 residues.

A single count supports this clone. The chain couples TRBV7-8 to TRBJ2-5, with D maybe TRBD1 (6 bases). CDR1 and CDR2 from the germline V gene are SGHVS and FQNEAQ. V shed 3 bases and J shed 0 bases, with 11 bases lying between them. CDR3 size: 15 residues. CDR3 bases: TGTGCCAGCAGCTTGGATACAGGGTACCAAGAGACCCAGTACTTC. Translation gives CASSLDTGYQETQYF. The full variable domain, its missing parts supplied by reference TRBV7-8 and TRBJ2-5, is GAGVSQSPRYKVAKRGQDVALRCDPISGHVSLFWYQQALGQGPEFLTYFQNEAQLDKSGLPSDRFFAERPEGSVSTLKIQRTQQEDSAVYLCASSLDTGYQETQYFGPGTRLLVL.

The rearrangement links TRBV6-4 to TRBJ2-5; 9 bases line up with TRBD1. Per the germline V gene, CDR1 is MRHNA and CDR2 is SNTAGT. With 5 bases clipped from V and 5 bases from J, the junction kept 6 bases outside the gene matches. The CDR3 is 14 amino acids. The CDR3 sequence: CASSSTGGAETQYF. The CDR3 coding sequence is TGTGCCAGCAGTTCAACAGGGGGCGCGGAGACCCAGTACTTC.

The gene calls are TRBV30 and TRBJ2-3; D ambiguous. Trimming took off 5 bases at V and 3 bases at J, with 12 bases between the two ends. The CDR3 length is 13 residues. Looked up from germline, CDR1 is GTSNPN and CDR2 is SVGIG (reference sequence). The CDR3 here is CAWAGSLTDTQYF. The CDR3 coding sequence is TGTGCCTGGGCCGGGTCCCTGACAGATACGCAGTATTTT.

The chain uses TRBV6-1 and TRBJ1-6; possibly TRBD1 for D (6 bases). Trimming removed 4 bases at V and 8 bases at J, with 21 bases between. Germline CDR1 and CDR2: MNHNS and SASEGT. There are 17 residues in the CDR3. This CDR3 reads CASSGPGGGYDDSPLHF. As DNA, the CDR3 is TGTGCCAGCAGTGGCCCGGGGGGGGGCTACGACGATTCACCCCTCCACTTT.

The rearrangement links TRBV7-9 to TRBJ2-7; tentatively, D is TRBD2 (6 bases). CDR3 length equals 15 residues. Germline V lookup: CDR1 SEHNR, CDR2 FQNEAQ (reference sequence). V was cut by 5 bases and J by 2 bases, with 16 bases left in between. CDR3 residues: CASSGTGQPAYEQYF. For the CDR3, the DNA is TGTGCCAGCAGCGGGACTGGCCAGCCCGCCTACGAGCAGTACTTC.

The rearrangement links TRBV13 to TRBJ2-1; 10 positions agree with TRBD2. CDR1 and CDR2 from the germline V gene are PRHDT and FYEKMQ (reference sequence). This CDR3 is built from 15 residues. Trimming removed 1 base from V and 10 bases from J; junction bases left unmatched: 7. In DNA form, the CDR3 reads TGTGCCAGCAGCTTAGTGGTTAGCGGGGGGCCGGAGCAGTTCTTC. It is translated as CASSLVVSGGPEQFF.

The J gene is TRBJ2-7, the V gene TRBV2; no reliable D call. Germline V gene data show CDR1 as SNHLY and CDR2 as FYNNEI. The CDR3 length is 15 residues. V gave up 7 bases and J gave up 0 bases, with 16 bases separating them. The CDR3 DNA is TGTGCCAGCATGGGCAGTGTAATTAGCTCCTACGAGCAGTACTTC. Translated: CASMGSVISSYEQYF.

The chain combines TRBV5-6 with TRBJ2-5; D call uncertain. CDR1 is SGHDT and CDR2 is YYEEEE in the germline V gene. The V end was cut by 0 bases, the J end by 3 bases, with 6 bases between. CDR3 size: 13 residues. CDR3 sequence: CASSLANKETQYF. In DNA, the CDR3 is TGTGCCAGCAGCTTGGCCAATAAAGAGACCCAGTACTTC.

The V gene is TRBV10-1, the J gene TRBJ2-5; 7 bases map to TRBD2. CDR3 length: 14 amino acids. Unmatched junction bases numbered 6, after V lost 4 bases and J lost 4 bases. Germline V gene lookup returns CDR1 WNHNN and CDR2 SYGVQD (reference sequence). This chain's CDR3 is CASSVSGYGETQYF. The DNA of the CDR3 is TGCGCCAGCAGTGTTAGCGGGTACGGAGAGACCCAGTACTTC.

V gene TRBV11-2 combines with J gene TRBJ2-1; 7 bases fit TRBD1. The length of the CDR3 is 14 residues. CDR1 is SGHAT, CDR2 FQNNGV, per germline. V lost 1 base, J lost 6 bases, and 3 bases stayed unmatched. As DNA, the CDR3 is TGTGCCAGCAGCTTAGGGGCAGGGGGCAATGAGCAGTTCTTC. It yields the protein CASSLGAGGNEQFF.

The rearrangement uses TRBV29-1 and TRBJ1-2, with D hard to call. Deletions cut 2 bases from V and 8 bases from J, with 12 bases between. The germline V gene has CDR1 SQVTM and CDR2 ANQGSEA. The CDR3 has 12 residues. CDR3 DNA sequence: TGCAGCGTTGAACAGACCCTGGGAGGCTACACCTTC. The encoded protein is CSVEQTLGGYTF.

V is TRBV7-6 and J is TRBJ2-7; perhaps TRBD2 as D (6 bases). Germline V lookup: CDR1 SGHVS, CDR2 FNYEAQ. Trimming took off 7 bases at V and 2 bases at J, with 15 bases between the two ends. This CDR3 comprises 14 residues. CDR3 sequence: CASTPFAGPYEQYF. The DNA of the CDR3 is TGTGCCAGCACCCCCTTTGCGGGGCCCTACGAGCAGTACTTC.

The V and J genes are TRBV5-1 and TRBJ2-1; possible D gene TRBD1, 6 bases. The CDR3 runs to 16 residues. The V gene's germline CDR1 is SGHRS and CDR2 YFSETQ. Trimming pared 3 bases from V and 8 bases from J, leaving 21 bases between. The CDR3 protein is CASSSKQGWVGDEQFF. CDR3 bases: TGCGCCAGCAGCTCGAAACAGGGCTGGGTGGGGGATGAGCAGTTCTTC.

J is TRBJ1-1 and V is TRBV7-9, with 7 bases aligning to TRBD1. With 3 bases clipped from V and 3 bases from J, the junction kept 1 base outside the gene matches. The CDR3 contains 13 residues. The germline gives CDR1 SEHNR, CDR2 FQNEAQ (reference sequence). CDR3 DNA sequence: TGTGCCAGCAGCTTGACAGGGTACACTGAAGCTTTCTTT. Translation gives CASSLTGYTEAFF.

V gene TRBV4-2 combines with J gene TRBJ2-3; 7 nucleotides agree with TRBD2. The CDR3 is 15 amino acids. V dropped 1 base and J dropped 4; count of bases not matched to a gene: 5. Germline V lookup: CDR1 LGHNA, CDR2 YNFKEQ. The CDR3 DNA reads as TGTGCCAGCAGCCAAGGAGTTGGGGGGGCAGATACGCAGTATTTT. Its protein is CASSQGVGGADTQYF.

The gene calls are TRBV7-9 and TRBJ2-1; D perhaps matches TRBD2 (6 bases). CDR1 and CDR2 from the germline V gene are SEHNR and FQNEAQ (reference sequence). V was pared by 7 bases and J by 15 bases, with 22 bases between. CDR3 size: 13 residues. The DNA for the CDR3 is TGTGCCAGCAACATGCCCCCGGGAGTCTCCCTGTTCTTC. Translated, it gives CASNMPPGVSLFF. Variable domain in full (rest from reference TRBV7-9 and TRBJ2-1): DTGVSQNPRHKITKRGQNVTFRCDPISEHNRLYWYRQTLGQGPEFLTYFQNEAQLEKSRLLSDRFSAERPKGSFSTLEIQRTEQGDSAMYLCASNMPPGVSLFFGPGTRLTVL.

The CDR3 nucleotides read TGTGCCAGCAGTTCCGGACTAGCGGGGGGCTGGGAGACCCAGTACTTC. It encodes CASSSGLAGGWETQYF. The rearrangement links TRBV27 to TRBJ2-5; 14 bases are shared with TRBD2. The CDR3 covers 16 residues. Germline CDR1 reads MNHEY; CDR2 reads SMNVEV (reference sequence). Losses at the gene ends were 4 bases for V and 5 bases for J; bases not matched to a gene: 6.

This sequence joins TRBV7-8 and TRBJ1-3, with unresolved D. V was clipped by 1 base and J by 0 bases, with 13 bases between them. CDR1 SGHVS and CDR2 FQNEAQ come from the germline V gene. The CDR3 spans 17 residues. The CDR3 sequence is CASSLERVGVSGNTIYF. Written as DNA, the CDR3 is TGTGCCAGCAGCTTAGAGAGGGTCGGAGTCTCTGGAAACACCATATATTTT.

The chain links TRBV6-5 to TRBJ2-2; TRBD1 matches 10 bases. The length of the CDR3 is 14 residues. V lost 8 bases, J lost 7 bases, and 7 bases stayed unmatched. Germline V lookup: CDR1 MNHEY, CDR2 SVGAGI. Here the CDR3 reads CASAGTGVVGELFF. The CDR3 DNA reads TGTGCCAGCGCCGGGACAGGGGTCGTCGGGGAGCTGTTTTTT.

J is TRBJ2-1 and V is TRBV27, with TRBD1 as a possible D gene (5 bases). V lost 5 bases and J 3 bases, leaving 8 bases between the germline ends. CDR3 length: 13 residues. Germline values: CDR1 MNHEY, CDR2 SMNVEV (reference sequence). The CDR3 loop reads CASSNRFYNEQFF. In DNA, the CDR3 is TGTGCCAGCAGTAACAGGTTCTACAATGAGCAGTTCTTC.